This T cell receptor (beta chain) derives from a study of blood T cells in healthy people across ages. The authors ran a second PCR of 7 to 11 cycles using a sample-barcoded 5' primer and a J-beta primer mix. TCRdb fed the 5' RACE reads into MiXCR, producing one record per CDR3 protein. Of about 640,000 distinct CDR3 sequences listed, about 53% were seen once; the top ten hold approximately 40%. Germline V gene sequence: CDR1 LGHDT, CDR2 YNNKEL (reference sequence). With 3 bases removed from V and 2 bases from J, the gap between germline ends came to 12 bases. This CDR3 spans 15 amino acids. As regards this clonotype: Its antigen is as yet unknown.

Study-wide results and caveats: Compared with aged donors, long-lived donors showed fewer expanded clones, suggesting selection.

Sequencing input: blood. This sequence was found in a man aged 60-69 years in good health. The genes are TRBV3-1 and TRBJ2-3; tentatively, D is TRBD2 (6 bases). The CDR3 loop reads CASSQAGTLTDTQYF. CDR3 nucleotide sequence: TGTGCCAGCAGCCAGGCCGGGACTCTCACAGATACGCAGTATTTT.